The T cell receptor (beta chain) under discussion was sequenced for a study of blood T cell repertoires in COVID-19. As originally analysed: Estimates of nucleated cell counts were drawn from the amplification of reference gene primers. TCRdb keeps only in-frame clones here, not all; method: immunoSEQ multiplex PCR. V, J and clone size derive from that table, while D and trimming were established from the DNA sequence. The sample yields about 270,000 clones, just under 90% seen once. Recruitment covered over 20 US areas and drew participants whose ages spanned 18 to 89 years. The CDR3 extends over 12 amino acids.

V is TRBV21-1 and J is TRBJ1-6. TRBV21-1 is listed as a pseudogene. This TCR came from a young woman with acute COVID-19. The sequencing sample was made of PBMCs or T cells enriched from blood (not recorded which). CDR3 in amino acids: CASSGGNSPLHF. As DNA, the CDR3 is TGTGCCAGCAGCGGCGGGAATTCACCCCTCCACTTT.